This T cell receptor beta chain came from a study of PD-L1 blockade in urothelial cancer. Study-level background: A median of approximately 140,000 T cells was found in the blood samples.

The CDR3 covers 15 residues. Germline CDR1 reads WSHSY; CDR2 reads SAAADI. V shed 6 bases and J 4 bases; nucleotides not matched to a gene: 7. The method was immunoSEQ multiplex PCR; TCRdb's version includes in-frame clones alone and lacks a portion of them. The repertoire holds about 82,000 clones, with 90% as singletons. The source is a man aged 55 to 70 with urothelial cancer. Sequenced material: PBMCs, taken around atezolizumab (anti-PD-L1) treatment. V and J are TRBV10-2 and TRBJ2-7; 12 nucleotides match TRBD2. The CDR3 protein is CASSASGRGLYEQYF. The CDR3 DNA reads as TGCGCCAGCAGCGCTAGCGGGAGGGGGTTGTACGAGCAGTACTTC.